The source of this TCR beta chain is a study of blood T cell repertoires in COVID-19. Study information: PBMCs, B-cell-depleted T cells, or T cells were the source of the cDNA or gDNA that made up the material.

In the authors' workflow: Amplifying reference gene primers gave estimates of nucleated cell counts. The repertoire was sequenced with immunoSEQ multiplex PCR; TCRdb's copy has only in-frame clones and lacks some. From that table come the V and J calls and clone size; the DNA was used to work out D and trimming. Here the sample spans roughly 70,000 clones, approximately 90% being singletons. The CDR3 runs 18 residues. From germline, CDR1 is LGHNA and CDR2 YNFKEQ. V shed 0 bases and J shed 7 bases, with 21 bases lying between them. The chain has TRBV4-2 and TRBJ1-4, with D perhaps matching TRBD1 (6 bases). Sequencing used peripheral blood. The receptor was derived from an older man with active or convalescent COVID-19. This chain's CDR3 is CASSQDVFGQGLREKLFF. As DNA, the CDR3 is TGTGCCAGCAGCCAAGATGTCTTCGGGCAGGGGCTTCGTGAAAAACTGTTTTTT.